The following is a TCR beta chain sequence with its context. The CDR3 has 14 residues. Germline lookup yields CDR1 LNHDA and CDR2 SQIVND (reference sequence). J was trimmed by 3 bases and V by 10 bases; bases with no gene match: 9. Extraction and reverse transcription of RNA yielded cDNA as the sequencing template. Clones were sequenced by immunoSEQ multiplex PCR, and TCRdb holds only the in-frame ones, with some missing. Of some 210,000 clones listed, about 60% are singletons. This specimen belongs to a study of CD8+ T cells in alopecia areata. Study at large: Treated patients were given 5 to 10 mg oral tofacitinib twice daily. It was 6 to 18 months of tofacitinib, and then there were 6 months off drug.

The chain joins TRBV19 to TRBJ2-3; 8 bases are shared with TRBD1. This sample comprised CD4+ T cells sorted from blood, obtained at week 0. The sequence was obtained from a human donor with alopecia areata. The CDR3 protein is CATRQGFGTDTQYF. The CDR3 DNA sequence: TGTGCCACTCGACAGGGGTTCGGGACAGATACGCAGTATTTT.